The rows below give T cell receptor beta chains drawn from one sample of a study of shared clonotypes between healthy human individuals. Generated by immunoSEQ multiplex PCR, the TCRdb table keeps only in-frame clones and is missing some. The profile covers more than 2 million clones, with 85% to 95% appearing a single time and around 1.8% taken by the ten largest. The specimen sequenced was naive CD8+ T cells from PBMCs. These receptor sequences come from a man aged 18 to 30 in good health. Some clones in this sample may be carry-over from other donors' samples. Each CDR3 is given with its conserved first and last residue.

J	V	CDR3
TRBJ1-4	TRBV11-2	CASSAGDATNEKLFF
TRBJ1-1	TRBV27	CATKDTLEAFF
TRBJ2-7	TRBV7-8	CASSPWTSGSSYEQYF
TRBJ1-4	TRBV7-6	CASSQEAGGGEKLFF
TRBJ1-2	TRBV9	CASSRGSANYGYTF
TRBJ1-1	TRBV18	CASSPGFGTVNTEAFF
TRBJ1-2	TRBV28	CASRETATNYGYTF
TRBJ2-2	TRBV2	CASKLGTENTGELFF
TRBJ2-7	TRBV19	CASSSGTSGYEQYF
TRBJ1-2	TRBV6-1	CASTDWAGGSGGWNDF
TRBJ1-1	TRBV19	CATSWGNEAFF
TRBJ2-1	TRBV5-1	CASSLVPRTGAFDNEQFF
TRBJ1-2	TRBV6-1	CASSEVGAADGYTF
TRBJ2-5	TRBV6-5	CASASAQETQYF
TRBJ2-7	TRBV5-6	CASSLAGTLSYEQYF
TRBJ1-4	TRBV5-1	CASSSEAGPNEKLFF
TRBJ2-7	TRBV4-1	CASSQVLQGYYEQYF